Below are 5 T cell receptor beta chains sequenced from a single sample in a study of blood T cell repertoires in COVID-19. Data came from immunoSEQ multiplex PCR; TCRdb stores just in-frame clones and leaves some out. The sample shows over 150,000 clones, about 79% of them seen only once. Sequencing input: peripheral blood. The receptors shown here come from a human donor in a cohort sampled during active COVID-19.

This clone has a count of ten or more. The chain joins TRBV30 to TRBJ2-5, with 8 bases identical to TRBD2. Germline CDR1 and CDR2: GTSNPN and SVGIG (reference sequence). This CDR3 is built from 14 residues. The trim removed 0 bases at V and 6 bases at J, leaving 6 bases unmatched. CDR3: CAWSVRGLEKTQYF. In DNA form, the CDR3 reads TGTGCCTGGAGTGTAAGGGGACTAGAGAAGACCCAGTACTTC.

This clone was recorded only once. The rearrangement joins TRBV4-1 to TRBJ2-3; TRBD1 aligns across 9 bases. There are 16 residues in the CDR3. Trimming cost V 5 bases and J 2 bases; bases outside gene matches: 8. Per the germline V gene, CDR1 is MGHRA and CDR2 is YSYEKL. In nucleotides, the CDR3 is TGCGCCAGCAGCACGTGGACAGGGGTGGTCACAGATACGCAGTATTTT. It is translated as CASSTWTGVVTDTQYF.

This sequence joins TRBV5-6 and TRBJ2-5; no firm D call. The CDR3 sequence is 10 residues long. Germline lookup yields CDR1 SGHDT and CDR2 YYEEEE. Trimming pared 7 bases from V and 5 bases from J, leaving 6 bases between. CDR3 nucleotide sequence: TGTGCCAGCTCCCAGGAGACCCAGTACTTC. This translates into CASSQETQYF.

The chain carries TRBV6-5 and TRBJ2-1; 7 positions match TRBD2. J gave up 9 bases and V 5 bases, and 7 bases lay outside the gene matches. This CDR3 is built from 13 residues. From germline, CDR1 is MNHEY and CDR2 SVGAGI. The CDR3 protein is CASSQWEGREQFF. DNA of the CDR3: TGTGCCAGCAGTCAGTGGGAGGGGCGTGAGCAGTTCTTC.

This sequence joins TRBV5-4 and TRBJ2-5; 7 bases are a match to TRBD1. The CDR3 covers 14 residues. The J segment lost 5 bases and the V segment lost 4 bases, leaving 8 bases of the junction unmatched. Germline CDR1 reads SGHNT; CDR2 reads YYREEE (reference sequence). The CDR3 nucleotides read TGTGCCAGCAGCCCAGGGGGTATGACGGAGACCCAGTACTTC. Protein sequence: CASSPGGMTETQYF.